This is a list of T cell receptor beta chains from one sample in a study of response to subunit inactivated influenza vaccine. TCRdb re-derived calls from the RT-PCR reads in MiXCR, one entry per CDR3 protein. This sample carries approximately 480,000 distinct CDR3 sequences, approximately 10% of them seen once, and the ten largest clones take 12%. The sample in question was PBMCs from blood, obtained about 6 weeks after vaccination. The receptors shown here come from a man aged 50-59 years who received an inactivated influenza vaccine. Both conserved end residues are trimmed from each CDR3.

j_call v_call cdr3_aa
TRBJ2-1 TRBV10-2 ASSETGSMYEQF
TRBJ2-1 TRBV12-3/TRBV12-4 ASSLGMNEQF
TRBJ2-3 TRBV6-5 ASSFTSGSTDTQY
TRBJ2-5 TRBV12-3/TRBV12-4 ASSLRAGLRGTQY
TRBJ1-4 TRBV7-2 ASSLVSTEKLF
TRBJ2-7 TRBV7-2 ASSFAASGSYEQY
TRBJ2-1 TRBV7-2 ASSRDRVYSEQF
TRBJ1-1 TRBV6-1 ATQGIMNTEAF
TRBJ2-3 TRBV19 ASSRRGYDTQY
TRBJ1-1 TRBV6-2/TRBV6-3 ASSYKWGGSEAF